This T cell receptor (beta chain) stems from a study of T cell responses to AZD1222 COVID-19 vaccine. As for the study in general: Researchers grouped second doses given at about 4 or about 12 weeks into one pool. Study observations and caveats: The study identified only five to seven AZD1222 recipients as seropositive at baseline. Nearly half of spike-specific TCRs reportedly target variant regions that are unmutated in the B.1.351 and B.1.1.7 variants. The donor cohort was predominantly white British with a female majority, and clonal diversity may have been underestimated.

Here immunoSEQ multiplex PCR was the method, and the copy in TCRdb shows in-frame clones only, minus some. The table shows around 110,000 clones, with around 91% occurring only once. Points on this clone: Its specificity is unknown.

This CDR3 has 14 amino acids. Looked up from germline, CDR1 is SGHRS and CDR2 is YFSETQ. Deletions cut 4 bases from V and 3 bases from J, with 11 bases between. The sequencing here drew on peripheral blood, taken on day 0 of AZD1222 vaccination. This chain uses TRBV5-1 with TRBJ2-1; D is tentatively TRBD1 or TRBD2 (5 bases each). This TCR derives from an adult in good health. The CDR3 region is CASSLRDRYNEQFF. CDR3 nucleotides: TGCGCCAGCAGCCTGAGGGACCGCTACAATGAGCAGTTCTTC.